The sequence of this T cell receptor beta chain was determined in a study of shared clonotypes between healthy human individuals. Notes on the study in general: In four donors, around 4.5% of naive CD4 clonotypes appeared in common.

Method: immunoSEQ multiplex PCR; TCRdb's copy keeps in-frame clones and lacks some. The sample lists more than 600,000 clones, about 92% seen once, with approximately 24% in the top ten. A word on this clone: Its antigen remains unidentified.

As defined, naive CD8 cells were CD45RO-negative and positively selected for CCR7, with terminally differentiated effector memory CD45RA+ cells excluded. Deletions cut 4 bases from V and 2 bases from J, with 10 bases between. The CDR3 covers 14 residues. In germline, CDR1 is SGHDT, CDR2 YYEEEE. Input material: naive CD8+ T cells sorted from blood. The receptor's source is a man between 25 and 39 years old in good health. The chain has TRBV5-6 and TRBJ2-1; tentatively, D is TRBD2 (6 bases). CDR3 amino acids: CASSVGGTYNEQFF. The CDR3 nucleotides are TGTGCCAGCAGCGTTGGGGGGACCTACAATGAGCAGTTCTTC. Full variable domain (rest looked up from reference TRBV5-6 and TRBJ2-1): DAGVTQSPTHLIKTRGQQVTLRCSPKSGHDTVSWYQQALGQGPQFIFQYYEEEERQRGNFPDRFSGHQFPNYSSELNVNALLLGDSALYLCASSVGGTYNEQFFGPGTRLTVL.